The 32 T cell receptor beta chains below come from one sample, sequenced in a study of cytomegalovirus exposure and HLA in healthy donors. Amplification used 60 Vbeta primers and 13 Jbeta primers. Method: immunoSEQ multiplex PCR; TCRdb's copy keeps in-frame clones and lacks some. The data show some 140,000 clones, 85% seen once. Sequencing was carried out using PBMCs. Receptor source: a woman aged 25 to 45 in good health and CMV-seropositive.

This chain connects TRBV7-6 to TRBJ2-1, with D possibly TRBD2 on 6 matching bases. Germline V lookup: CDR1 SGHVS, CDR2 FNYEAQ. The V gene lost 1 base and the J gene lost 6 bases, with 25 bases spanning the gap. The CDR3 covers 19 residues. The CDR3 DNA sequence: TGTGCCAGCAGCTTAGAGTCCCGAGGACTAACAGCCCCGAGCAATGAGCAGTTCTTC. It is translated as CASSLESRGLTAPSNEQFF.

This clone has only one observation. The rearrangement links TRBV10-3 to TRBJ1-4; a weak D match, TRBD1 (5 bases). CDR3 length: 16 amino acids. Between the trimmed V and J ends, which lost 0 bases and 5 bases, there was a span of 13 bases. From germline, CDR1 is ENHRY and CDR2 SYGVKD. CDR3 protein: CAISESGGTSNEKLFF. The CDR3 DNA is TGTGCCATCAGTGAGTCGGGCGGGACCTCAAATGAAAAACTGTTTTTT.

The V and J genes are TRBV4-2 and TRBJ1-4, with 7 bases aligning to TRBD1. CDR3 size: 16 residues. The V segment lost 4 bases and the J segment 7 bases; nucleotides outside the gene matches: 12. From germline, CDR1 is LGHNA and CDR2 YNFKEQ. In DNA form, the CDR3 reads TGTGCCAGCAGCCCTAAGGAACAGGGGCGGGGTGAAAAACTGTTTTTT. Translated: CASSPKEQGRGEKLFF.

In nucleotides, the CDR3 is TGTGCCAGCAGCGGGTTAGCGGGGGCCTTAACCTACGAGCAGTACTTC. Protein: CASSGLAGALTYEQYF. V and J are TRBV9 and TRBJ2-7, with 9 positions matching TRBD2. The V gene's germline CDR1 is SGDLS and CDR2 YYNGEE. With V trimmed by 3 bases and J by 2 bases, 9 bases remained unmatched. The CDR3 is 16 residues long.

This clone was recorded a few times. This chain links TRBV18 with TRBJ2-6; D is possibly TRBD1 (5 bases). From germline, CDR1 is KGHSH and CDR2 LQKENI. CDR3 length equals 17 residues. V was shortened by 0 bases and J by 0 bases, with 9 bases between the two germline ends. The CDR3 nucleotides read TGTGCCAGCTCACCACCGGGGCGGAACTCTGGGGCCAACGTCCTGACTTTC. Protein: CASSPPGRNSGANVLTF.

The sample holds a few counts of this clone. V is TRBV29-1 and J is TRBJ1-1, with D tentatively TRBD1 (5 bases). This CDR3 region has 13 residues. Germline values: CDR1 SQVTM, CDR2 ANQGSEA. Trimming left V 6 bases short and J 5 bases short, with 16 bases between. This CDR3 is CSVRPGVGTEAFF. The CDR3 DNA reads TGCAGCGTACGGCCGGGGGTGGGGACTGAAGCTTTCTTT.

This CDR3 is CATLATSAYNEQFF. The CDR3 DNA is TGTGCCACCTTAGCCACCAGCGCATACAATGAGCAGTTCTTC. This sequence joins TRBV7-9 and TRBJ2-1; D remains ambiguous. Trimming left V 10 bases short and J 4 bases short, with 17 bases between. Germline-derived CDR1 and CDR2 are SEHNR and FQNEAQ (reference sequence). The CDR3 has 14 residues.

The rearrangement uses TRBV10-3 and TRBJ2-5; TRBD1 might be the D (6 bases). Germline CDR1 is ENHRY and CDR2 is SYGVKD. This CDR3 is built from 13 residues. V gave up 8 bases and J gave up 4 bases, with 14 bases separating them. The CDR3 coding sequence is TGTGCCATCGCTTGGGACACCTCAGAGACCCAGTACTTC. Its protein is CAIAWDTSETQYF.

The J gene is TRBJ1-2, the V gene TRBV5-1; D may be TRBD1 (5 bases). The germline V and J ends were trimmed by 4 bases and 8 bases, with 15 bases remaining between them. Looked up from germline, CDR1 is SGHRS and CDR2 is YFSETQ. CDR3 length: 13 residues. CDR3 loop: CASSPAGERGYTF. The CDR3 bases are TGCGCCAGCAGCCCGGCGGGGGAACGAGGCTACACCTTC.

The genes are TRBV6-1 and TRBJ1-1; D gene uncertain. Trimming stripped 5 bases from V and 2 bases from J, with 12 bases between. CDR3 size: 14 residues. The germline V gene has CDR1 MNHNS and CDR2 SASEGT. In nucleotides, the CDR3 is TGTGCCAGCAGTCTCGGAGGGTTAAACACTGAAGCTTTCTTT. Protein sequence: CASSLGGLNTEAFF.

CDR3 coding DNA: TGTGCCAGCAGTTTATCGCTAGCGGGGGCCCAAGAGACCCAGTACTTC. It codes for CASSLSLAGAQETQYF. The chain combines TRBV27 with TRBJ2-5; 10 bases agree with TRBD2. J lost 1 base, V lost 0 bases, and 2 bases had no gene match. CDR1 MNHEY and CDR2 SMNVEV come from the germline V gene (reference sequence). The CDR3 loop spans 16 amino acids.

The CDR3 bases are TGTGCCAGCTCGTCGGGGGAGGGGGTCTCCTACGAGCAGTACTTC. As protein: CASSSGEGVSYEQYF. This chain connects TRBV18 to TRBJ2-7, with D perhaps TRBD2 (7 bases). CDR1 is KGHSH and CDR2 is LQKENI in the germline V gene. V lost 6 bases and J lost 0, with 15 bases in between. The CDR3 runs 15 residues.

The V call is TRBV25-1, the J call TRBJ1-1, with a weak D call TRBD1 (5 bases). Trimming removed 4 bases at V and 3 bases at J, with 15 bases between. CDR1 MGHDK and CDR2 SYGVNS come from the germline V gene. This CDR3 spans 15 amino acids. CDR3 sequence: CASSGRGEGDTEAFF. The CDR3 nucleotides are TGTGCCAGCAGTGGCCGGGGGGAAGGGGACACTGAAGCTTTCTTT.

The chain has TRBV7-3 and TRBJ2-3; D is possibly TRBD2 (6 bases). Germline V gene lookup returns CDR1 SGHTA and CDR2 FQGTGA. The CDR3 covers 17 residues. The germline V and J ends were trimmed by 2 bases and 0 bases, with 15 bases remaining between them. CDR3 bases: TGTGCCAGCAGCTTAGGCGGCGGGATAACTAGCACAGATACGCAGTATTTT. It is translated as CASSLGGGITSTDTQYF.

This clone was recorded only once. The gene calls are TRBV15 and TRBJ1-1; D uncertain. CDR1 and CDR2 from the germline V gene are LNHNV and YYDKDF (reference sequence). V was shortened by 0 bases and J by 4 bases, with 9 bases between the two germline ends. There are 14 residues in the CDR3. DNA of the CDR3: TGTGCCACCAGCAGAGATTCAACGGGCACTGAAGCTTTCTTT. This translates into CATSRDSTGTEAFF.

This clone was observed once. The rearrangement uses TRBV27 and TRBJ1-5, with 9 bases that match TRBD1. This CDR3 contains 16 residues. V lost 6 bases to trimming and J lost 0 bases; unmatched junction nucleotides: 6. Germline values: CDR1 MNHEY, CDR2 SMNVEV (reference sequence). CDR3 DNA: TGTGCCAGCAGCGGGACAGGGTTTTATAGCAATCAGCCCCAGCATTTT. This codes for CASSGTGFYSNQPQHF.

The J gene is TRBJ2-7, the V gene TRBV28, with D maybe TRBD1 (6 bases). The CDR3 extends over 16 amino acids. With 2 bases removed from V and 2 bases from J, the gap between germline ends came to 16 bases. Germline V gene lookup returns CDR1 MDHEN and CDR2 SYDVKM. CDR3 in DNA: TGTGCCAGCAGTTTACCCTCAGGGGCGCCTACCTACGAGCAGTACTTC. Protein sequence: CASSLPSGAPTYEQYF.

V gene TRBV6-5 combines with J gene TRBJ2-3; 7 positions agree with TRBD2. Germline CDR1 MNHEY, CDR2 SVGAGI. Trimming removed 2 bases from V and 2 bases from J; junction bases left unmatched: 4. The CDR3 runs to 15 residues. The CDR3 DNA is TGTGCCAGCAGTTACCTGGGAGGGTCCACAGATACGCAGTATTTT. Residues: CASSYLGGSTDTQYF.

About this clone: One end of the junction does not line up with germline, which may come from a read error. Other DNA sequences within the sample encode an identical CDR3. DNA of the CDR3: TGTGCCAGCAGTTACTTCCTTCGGGGACAAAATTCGCCCCTCCACTTT. Its protein product is CASSYFLRGQNSPLHF. V is TRBV6-6 and J is TRBJ1-6; D might be TRBD1 (6 bases). Germline V lookup: CDR1 MNHNY, CDR2 SVGAGI (reference sequence). This CDR3 region has 16 residues.

This rearrangement joins TRBV28 to TRBJ1-2; TRBD1 aligns across 7 bases. CDR3 size: 15 residues. The V gene's germline CDR1 is MDHEN and CDR2 SYDVKM. With 3 bases clipped from V and 6 bases from J, the junction kept 10 bases outside the gene matches. The CDR3 nucleotides read TGTGCCAGCAGTTTCCTCCAGACAGGGCGGGATGGCTACACCTTC. It yields the protein CASSFLQTGRDGYTF.

The chain carries TRBV6-1 and TRBJ1-2; the match to TRBD1 covers 9 bases. V dropped 1 base and J dropped 3; count of bases not matched to a gene: 3. The CDR3 length is 15 residues. The V gene's germline CDR1 is MNHNS and CDR2 SASEGT. CDR3 loop: CASSEGDRVYYGYTF. DNA for the CDR3: TGTGCCAGCAGTGAAGGGGACAGGGTTTACTATGGCTACACCTTC.

The chain recombines TRBV5-1 with TRBJ1-5; D is ambiguous. This CDR3 comprises 13 residues. The ends were cut back, 0 bases at V and 5 bases at J, with 6 bases in the middle. Germline loops: CDR1 SGHRS, CDR2 YFSETQ. CDR3 sequence reads: CASSLGRDQPQHF. CDR3 coding DNA: TGCGCCAGCAGCTTGGGCCGGGATCAGCCCCAGCATTTT.

This clone was counted once. V gene TRBV19 combines with J gene TRBJ1-3; 9 bases are shared with TRBD1. CDR1 is LNHDA and CDR2 is SQIVND in the germline V gene (reference sequence). CDR3 length: 16 residues. V shed 7 bases and J 4 bases; nucleotides not matched to a gene: 11. Written as DNA, the CDR3 is TGTGCCAGTAATTCCGGACAGGGGATTTCGGGAAACACCATATATTTT. Its translation: CASNSGQGISGNTIYF.

In its sample, this clone was seen once. The V and J genes are TRBV4-2 and TRBJ2-7; 8 positions agree with TRBD1. The CDR3 covers 16 residues. V shed 3 bases and J 7 bases; nucleotides not matched to a gene: 14. The germline CDR1 and CDR2 sequences are LGHNA and YNFKEQ. This CDR3 reads CASSQAGGLIFGEQYF. The DNA for the CDR3 is TGTGCCAGCAGCCAGGCAGGGGGCCTCATCTTCGGGGAGCAGTACTTC.

V is TRBV27 and J is TRBJ1-1, with a tentative D call TRBD1 (6 bases). CDR1 and CDR2 from the germline V gene are MNHEY and SMNVEV (reference sequence). This CDR3 is built from 14 residues. The ends were cut back, 3 bases at V and 1 base at J, with 9 bases in the middle. CDR3 amino acids: CASSFRDKNTEAFF. CDR3 DNA sequence: TGTGCCAGCAGTTTCCGGGACAAGAACACTGAAGCTTTCTTT.

This clone has more than one count but fewer than ten. The genes are TRBV7-3 and TRBJ2-1; tentatively, D is TRBD1 (5 bases). V was shortened by 3 bases and J by 9 bases, with 12 bases between the two germline ends. The CDR3 spans 13 residues. CDR1 is SGHTA and CDR2 is FQGTGA in the germline V gene. The DNA for the CDR3 is TGTGCCAGCAGCTTCGGCAGGGATTCTGAGCAGTTCTTC. It yields the protein CASSFGRDSEQFF.

The J gene is TRBJ1-1, the V gene TRBV29-1; no definite D call. The CDR3 is made up of 11 amino acids. With 2 bases removed from V and 6 bases from J, the gap between germline ends came to 7 bases. Germline V gene lookup returns CDR1 SQVTM and CDR2 ANQGSEA. Here the CDR3 reads CSVEQYPEAFF. The DNA of the CDR3 is TGCAGCGTTGAACAGTACCCTGAAGCTTTCTTT.

CDR3 protein: CASSGFSGRGGETQYF. In DNA, the CDR3 is TGTGCCAGCAGCGGATTTAGCGGGAGGGGTGGTGAGACGCAGTATTTT. The gene calls are TRBV9 and TRBJ2-3, with 11 bases that match TRBD2. The CDR3 loop spans 16 amino acids. Looked up from germline, CDR1 is SGDLS and CDR2 is YYNGEE. V lost 3 bases and J lost 9; bases outside the gene matches: 12.

This chain connects TRBV9 to TRBJ1-2, with D possibly matching TRBD1 (6 bases). Germline V gene sequence: CDR1 SGDLS, CDR2 YYNGEE. The CDR3 is made up of 14 amino acids. V lost 0 bases to trimming and J lost 6 bases, with 12 bases between them. For the CDR3, the DNA is TGTGCCAGCAGCGTAGTAGGGGGTTGGGATGGCTACACCTTC. Its translation is CASSVVGGWDGYTF. The full variable domain, in which reference TRBV9 and TRBJ1-2 provide the parts outside the CDR3, is DSGVTQTPKHLITATGQRVTLRCSPRSGDLSVYWYQQSLDQGLQFLIQYYNGEERAKGNILERFSAQQFPDLHSELNLSSLELGDSALYFCASSVVGGWDGYTFGSGTRLTVV.

J is TRBJ1-2 and V is TRBV28; D might be TRBD1 (5 bases). The germline V gene encodes CDR1 MDHEN and CDR2 SYDVKM. V was trimmed by 3 bases and J by 7 bases, leaving 15 bases between them. The CDR3 runs 14 residues. The CDR3 DNA reads as TGTGCCAGCAGTTTTCCAAAGGGGCTGAGTGGCTACACCTTC. It codes for CASSFPKGLSGYTF.

The rearrangement joins TRBV28 to TRBJ2-7, with 8 nucleotides matching TRBD1. Germline V gene lookup returns CDR1 MDHEN and CDR2 SYDVKM. Germline trimming cut 2 bases from V and 4 bases from J; bases unmatched to any gene: 7. The CDR3 totals 15 residues. CDR3 nucleotides: TGTGCCAGCAGTTTACCGGGGACAGGTCTATACGAGCAGTACTTC. Translated: CASSLPGTGLYEQYF.

This chain links TRBV11-2 with TRBJ1-1; D is undetermined. CDR1 SGHAT and CDR2 FQNNGV come from the germline V gene. V gave up 4 bases and J gave up 5 bases, with 8 bases separating them. The CDR3 length is 12 residues. In DNA form, the CDR3 reads TGTGCCAGCAGCTCCGGTGAGACTGAAGCTTTCTTT. It yields the protein CASSSGETEAFF.